Each of the 27 T cell receptor beta chains below was sequenced from the same sample in a study of PD-L1 blockade in urothelial cancer (dated by TCRdb to about 2017). The intended sense of this specimen's time point label: peripheral blood 6 weeks after treatment start. Libraries were made using the immunoSEQ multiplex PCR assay. The table comes from immuneACCESS by way of TCRdb, which keeps in-frame sequences with V and J called. Part of the clones is missing from these tables; in studies checked, under half for an unresolved V gene and the rest for unknown reasons. The sample table holds 35,000 to 45,000 clones, of which about four fifths were seen once. The ten largest clones take up over 12% of the sample. This sample comprised PBMCs, obtained around atezolizumab (anti-PD-L1) treatment. All receptors derive from a man in his 60s with urothelial cancer.

As concerns this clone: This sample includes further DNA sequences coding for the same CDR3. The chain employs TRBV5-1 and TRBJ1-4; the D gene is possibly TRBD1 (6 bases). The CDR3 contains 16 residues. Deletions cut 0 bases from V and 7 bases from J, with 16 bases between. Germline V gene lookup returns CDR1 SGHRS and CDR2 YFSETQ. Here the CDR3 reads CASSLGQVLEREKLFF. The CDR3 bases are TGCGCCAGCAGCTTGGGACAGGTCCTCGAGCGTGAAAAACTGTTTTTT. The entire variable domain, with the rest obtained from reference TRBV5-1 and TRBJ1-4, is as follows: KAGVTQTPRYLIKTRGQQVTLSCSPISGHRSVSWYQQTPGQGLQFLFEYFSETQRNKGNFPGRFSGRQFSNSRSEMNVSTLELGDSALYLCASSLGQVLEREKLFFGSGTQLSVL.

This chain joins TRBV19 and TRBJ1-5, with D unresolved. Germline V gene sequence: CDR1 LNHDA, CDR2 SQIVND (reference sequence). The V and J ends lost 6 bases and 6 bases respectively, with 12 bases between them. The CDR3 is made up of 13 amino acids. CDR3 protein: CASSPGRSQPQHF. The CDR3 DNA reads as TGTGCCAGTAGCCCGGGTCGTTCTCAGCCCCAGCATTTT.

V is TRBV12-2 and J is TRBJ1-2. TRBV12-2 is assigned pseudogene status. CDR3 length: 17 residues. CDR3 region: CASRLASKGGTSYGYTF. For the CDR3, the DNA is TGTGCAAGTCGCTTAGCGTCAAAGGGAGGGACTTCCTATGGCTACACCTTC.

This rearrangement joins TRBV7-9 to TRBJ1-3; unclear D gene. The CDR3 spans 17 residues. Germline CDR1 SEHNR, CDR2 FQNEAQ (reference sequence). V lost 2 bases and J lost 1, with 15 bases in between. The CDR3, as DNA: TGTGCCAGCAGCTTATCAAATCCTAACCCTTCTGGAAACACCATATATTTT. It codes for CASSLSNPNPSGNTIYF.

V gene TRBV15 combines with J gene TRBJ1-6; TRBD1 is a possible D gene (6 bases). Germline V lookup: CDR1 LNHNV, CDR2 YYDKDF (reference sequence). V was pared by 1 base and J by 7 bases, with 8 bases between. The CDR3 spans 14 residues. This CDR3 reads CATSRGGPNSPLHF. CDR3 sequence (DNA): TGTGCCACCAGCAGAGGGGGGCCCAATTCACCCCTCCACTTT.

This clone was detected only once. J is TRBJ2-2 and V is TRBV5-4, with 7 positions matching TRBD1. Germline trimming cut 4 bases from V and 1 base from J; bases unmatched to any gene: 10. The CDR3 covers 17 residues. Looked up from germline, CDR1 is SGHNT and CDR2 is YYREEE (reference sequence). The CDR3 spells CASSKETGPKNTGELFF. The CDR3 nucleotides are TGTGCCAGCAGCAAAGAGACAGGGCCAAAGAACACCGGGGAGCTGTTTTTT.

The count of this clone is one. The chain couples TRBV11-2 to TRBJ1-1; D perhaps matches TRBD1 (6 bases). The CDR3 runs to 14 residues. CDR1 and CDR2 from the germline V gene are SGHAT and FQNNGV. The germline V and J ends were trimmed by 2 bases and 8 bases, with 15 bases remaining between them. The CDR3 DNA sequence: TGTGCCAGCAGCTTATTAAGGGGGACGCTGGAAGCTTTCTTT. It is translated as CASSLLRGTLEAFF.

The chain has TRBV19 and TRBJ1-1, with 7 bases aligning to TRBD1. CDR1 and CDR2 (germline): LNHDA, SQIVND (reference sequence). The CDR3 totals 13 residues. The junction had 2 bases not matched to a gene; V was cut back by 3 bases and J by 4 bases. CDR3 sequence reads: CASSITGATEAFF. As DNA, the CDR3 is TGTGCCAGTAGTATTACAGGGGCCACTGAAGCTTTCTTT.

Here the CDR3 reads CASKLEGGGLNTEAFF. CDR3 bases: TGTGCCAGCAAGTTAGAAGGGGGCGGGTTGAACACTGAAGCTTTCTTT. This rearrangement joins TRBV7-8 to TRBJ1-1; 7 positions match TRBD1. The CDR3 runs 16 residues. The V gene end was trimmed by 7 bases and the J gene end by 0 bases; junction bases not matched to a gene: 11. Germline-derived CDR1 and CDR2 are SGHVS and FQNEAQ.

This chain connects TRBV7-2 to TRBJ1-2; TRBD1 matches at 7 bases. Looked up from germline, CDR1 is SGHTA and CDR2 is FQGNSA. The CDR3 length is 14 residues. Unmatched junction bases numbered 11, after V lost 5 bases and J lost 8 bases. CDR3 DNA: TGTGCCAGCAGCCTCGACAGGGAGGATGTCGGCTACACCTTC. This sequence encodes CASSLDREDVGYTF. The variable domain in full, with the rest retrieved from reference TRBV7-2 and TRBJ1-2, is GAGVSQSPSNKVTEKGKDVELRCDPISGHTALYWYRQSLGQGLEFLIYFQGNSAPDKSGLPSDRFSAERTGGSVSTLTIQRTQQEDSAVYLCASSLDREDVGYTFGSGTRLTVV.

The chain links TRBV27 to TRBJ2-3; D is unclear. Trimming took off 3 bases at V and 4 bases at J, with 5 bases between the two ends. CDR1 and CDR2 (germline): MNHEY, SMNVEV (reference sequence). The CDR3 has 12 amino acids. CDR3 residues: CASSFSPDTQYF. Here the CDR3 DNA reads TGTGCCAGCAGTTTTAGTCCAGATACGCAGTATTTT.

A few counts support this clone. This rearrangement joins TRBV4-1 to TRBJ2-1; the D gene is possibly TRBD2 (7 bases). CDR1 MGHRA and CDR2 YSYEKL come from the germline V gene. The CDR3 contains 17 residues. V lost 0 bases, J lost 0 bases, and 12 bases lay in between. CDR3 bases: TGCGCCAGCAGCCAAGAGGGAGGGGGGTTCTCCTACAATGAGCAGTTCTTC. This encodes CASSQEGGGFSYNEQFF.

The rearrangement links TRBV6-1 to TRBJ1-5, with D uncertain. The germline V gene encodes CDR1 MNHNS and CDR2 SASEGT. With 2 bases removed from V and 7 bases from J, the gap between germline ends came to 15 bases. This CDR3 has 15 amino acids. CDR3 sequence reads: CASSETTPRGQPQHF. CDR3 DNA sequence: TGTGCCAGCAGTGAAACCACTCCCCGAGGGCAGCCCCAGCATTTT.

This chain connects TRBV6-5 to TRBJ1-2; D is ambiguous. The V gene's germline CDR1 is MNHEY and CDR2 SVGAGI. This CDR3 is 14 amino acids long. The ends were cut back, 4 bases at V and 0 bases at J, with 9 bases in the middle. In DNA, the CDR3 is TGTGCCAGCAGTTTGGCGGCCACTAACTATGGCTACACCTTC. Translated: CASSLAATNYGYTF.

The genes are TRBV5-1 and TRBJ1-2; D not resolved. Germline values: CDR1 SGHRS, CDR2 YFSETQ. CDR3 length equals 14 residues. V lost 0 bases and J 8 bases, leaving 14 bases between the germline ends. CDR3 DNA sequence: TGCGCCAGCAGCTTGGCCTCTCGTTCCCAGGGCTACACCTTC. This translates into CASSLASRSQGYTF.

The chain recombines TRBV7-2 with TRBJ2-1, with TRBD2 matching 13 bases. CDR3 length: 16 amino acids. V shed 6 bases and J 7 bases; nucleotides not matched to a gene: 9. The V gene's germline CDR1 is SGHTA and CDR2 FQGNSA. CDR3 nucleotide sequence: TGTGCCAGCAGTCAAGGGGGACTAGCGGGGAAGAATGAGCAGTTCTTC. Encoded protein: CASSQGGLAGKNEQFF.

The chain combines TRBV5-1 with TRBJ1-6; 9 nucleotides line up with TRBD1. The CDR3 loop spans 15 amino acids. Trimming at V came to 4 bases and at J to 9 bases, leaving 8 bases not matched to a gene. The germline V gene has CDR1 SGHRS and CDR2 YFSETQ. In DNA form, the CDR3 reads TGCGCCAGCAGCCCGAGGACAGGGGATGGTTCACCCCTCCACTTT. The encoded protein is CASSPRTGDGSPLHF.

As concerns this clone: This likely stems from a read error, as it lies one base from a far larger clone. The chain uses TRBV2 and TRBJ1-1; unclear D gene. In germline, CDR1 is SNHLY, CDR2 FYNNEI. With 5 bases removed from V and 1 base from J, the gap between germline ends came to 5 bases. The CDR3 has 12 residues. The CDR3 DNA sequence: TGTGCCAGCAGTACGGGGAACACTGAAGCTTTCTTT. The encoded protein is CASSTGNTEAFF. Using reference TRBV2 and TRBJ1-1 for the parts outside the CDR3, the full variable domain is EPEVTQTPSHQVTQMGQEVILRCVPISNHLYFYWYRQILGQKVEFLVSFYNNEISEKSEIFDDQFSVERPDGSNFTLKIRSTKLEDSAMYFCASSTGNTEAFFGQGTRLTVV.

J is TRBJ1-2 and V is TRBV7-8, with D possibly matching TRBD1 (5 bases). CDR1 and CDR2 (germline): SGHVS, FQNEAQ. CDR3 length: 15 amino acids. V was cut by 5 bases and J by 4 bases, with 17 bases left in between. CDR3 nucleotide sequence: TGTGCCAGCAGCCCAGCGGCGGGGCCCATCTATGGCTACACCTTC. Protein: CASSPAAGPIYGYTF.

This clone was detected once. The chain is built from TRBV6-6 and TRBJ1-3; 8 nucleotides align to TRBD1. V gave up 5 bases and J gave up 4 bases; unmatched junction bases: 4. This CDR3 has 14 residues. Germline V gene data show CDR1 as MNHNY and CDR2 as SVGAGI (reference sequence). The CDR3 region has the DNA TGTGCCAGCAGTCGACAGGGGACCGGAAACACCATATATTTT. Protein: CASSRQGTGNTIYF.

The rearrangement joins TRBV27 to TRBJ2-7; D is perhaps TRBD2 (5 bases). CDR3 size: 14 residues. V gave up 5 bases and J gave up 7 bases, with 18 bases separating them. Germline CDR1 and CDR2: MNHEY and SMNVEV (reference sequence). This CDR3 reads CASSLSGYLGEQYF. The CDR3 region has the DNA TGTGCCAGCAGTCTGAGCGGTTACCTGGGAGAGCAGTACTTC.

The rearrangement joins TRBV5-1 to TRBJ1-2; D might be TRBD1 (5 bases). Germline CDR1 SGHRS, CDR2 YFSETQ. V lost 0 bases, J lost 6 bases, and 9 bases lay in between. The CDR3 covers 13 residues. CDR3 sequence reads: CASSLDDRDGYTF. In DNA form, the CDR3 reads TGCGCCAGCAGCTTGGATGACAGAGATGGCTACACCTTC.

This chain's CDR3 is CASSQEGARYGYTF. Written as DNA, the CDR3 is TGTGCCAGCAGTCAGGAGGGGGCGAGGTATGGCTACACCTTC. This chain connects TRBV2 to TRBJ1-2; 7 bases agree with TRBD1. Germline V gene lookup returns CDR1 SNHLY and CDR2 FYNNEI. Losses at the gene ends were 5 bases for V and 5 bases for J; bases not matched to a gene: 8. The CDR3 spans 14 residues.

This rearrangement joins TRBV28 to TRBJ1-5; D perhaps matches TRBD1 (6 bases). The CDR3 has 15 amino acids. The V gene's germline CDR1 is MDHEN and CDR2 SYDVKM. V gave up 6 bases and J gave up 3 bases, with 15 bases separating them. This chain's CDR3 is CASRGAGRDNQPQHF. In nucleotides, the CDR3 is TGTGCCAGCAGGGGGGCAGGGAGGGACAATCAGCCCCAGCATTTT.

The V gene is TRBV5-1, the J gene TRBJ1-3, with TRBD1 matching 7 bases. The germline gives CDR1 SGHRS, CDR2 YFSETQ. Germline trimming cut 4 bases from V and 0 bases from J; bases unmatched to any gene: 10. The CDR3 is 17 residues long. The CDR3 is CASSPQGGLSSGNTIYF. The CDR3 DNA sequence: TGCGCCAGCAGCCCCCAGGGGGGATTGAGCTCTGGAAACACCATATATTTT.

This clone is a singleton in its sample. V usage is TRBV5-1 and J usage is TRBJ1-1; tentatively, D is TRBD1 (6 bases). V was clipped by 2 bases and J by 3 bases, with 20 bases between them. CDR3 length: 17 residues. Germline CDR1 is SGHRS and CDR2 is YFSETQ. CDR3 residues: CASSFGNRDLRDTEAFF. The DNA for the CDR3 is TGCGCCAGCAGCTTCGGGAACAGGGACCTTAGGGACACTGAAGCTTTCTTT.

The gene calls are TRBV5-6 and TRBJ1-3, with D possibly being TRBD1 (5 bases). V was shortened by 5 bases and J by 3 bases, with 18 bases between the two germline ends. CDR3 size: 16 residues. Germline V gene lookup returns CDR1 SGHDT and CDR2 YYEEEE. CDR3 amino acids: CASRPRTGTGGNTIYF. The CDR3 nucleotides are TGTGCCAGCAGACCGCGTACCGGGACTGGTGGAAACACCATATATTTT.